These 14 T cell receptor beta chains were all obtained from the same sample, sequenced in a study of graft-versus-host responses after intestinal transplantation. This table comes from immunoSEQ multiplex PCR, and its TCRdb copy is limited to in-frame clones, with some not included. The repertoire consists of about 130,000 clones, with 80% to 95% occurring once and the leading ten covering roughly 0.2%. For these receptors, no antigen is known. Here the sequenced sample was unstimulated CD4+ T cells sorted from spleen or lymph node cells, taken before intestinal transplant. These receptors came from a human donor who received an intestinal transplant.

The count of this clone is one. The chain uses TRBV15 and TRBJ1-4; weak D call: TRBD1 (6 bases). The germline CDR1 and CDR2 sequences are LNHNV and YYDKDF (reference sequence). V lost 1 base and J lost 3, with 6 bases in between. The CDR3 consists of 14 residues. The CDR3 DNA follows: TGTGCCACCAGCAGAGGGACAGCTAATGAAAAACTGTTTTTT. The encoded protein is CATSRGTANEKLFF.

J is TRBJ2-7 and V is TRBV6-5; tentatively, D is TRBD1 (6 bases). This CDR3 is built from 13 residues. V was trimmed by 5 bases and J by 4 bases, leaving 12 bases between them. The V gene's germline CDR1 is MNHEY and CDR2 SVGAGI. The CDR3 bases are TGTGCCAGCAGTCCGGGACACTTATACGAGCAGTACTTC. Translated, it gives CASSPGHLYEQYF.

This chain connects TRBV27 to TRBJ2-1; a possible D gene is TRBD2 (6 bases). V was clipped by 3 bases and J by 10 bases, with 19 bases between them. In germline, CDR1 is MNHEY, CDR2 SMNVEV (reference sequence). This CDR3 has 15 amino acids. CDR3 region: CASSFHGGPSGEQFF. CDR3 DNA sequence: TGTGCCAGCAGTTTTCATGGCGGGCCCAGCGGGGAGCAGTTCTTC.

The chain carries TRBV7-9 and TRBJ1-2; tentatively, D is TRBD1 (6 bases). Germline V gene lookup returns CDR1 SEHNR and CDR2 FQNEAQ (reference sequence). The CDR3 loop spans 14 amino acids. V was shortened by 3 bases and J by 3 bases, with 11 bases between the two germline ends. The DNA of the CDR3 is TGTGCCAGCAGCTTTGGGGGCAGCGACTATGGCTACACCTTC. Amino acid sequence: CASSFGGSDYGYTF.

This sequence joins TRBV19 and TRBJ2-5; weak D call: TRBD2 (6 bases). This CDR3 has 12 residues. Trimming left V 5 bases short and J 11 bases short, with 15 bases between. Germline lookup yields CDR1 LNHDA and CDR2 SQIVND (reference sequence). In DNA form, the CDR3 reads TGTGCCAGTAGTCCCCTGGGGGAGGAGCAGTACTTC. It specifies CASSPLGEEQYF.

V gene TRBV5-1 combines with J gene TRBJ1-1, with D uncertain. There are 14 residues in the CDR3. V lost 0 bases and J 1 base, leaving 7 bases between the germline ends. Per the germline V gene, CDR1 is SGHRS and CDR2 is YFSETQ. The CDR3 loop reads CASSLGAGNTEAFF. The CDR3 DNA follows: TGCGCCAGCAGCTTGGGGGCGGGGAACACTGAAGCTTTCTTT.

This chain connects TRBV4-2 to TRBJ2-4; the D is unclear. Germline CDR1 LGHNA, CDR2 YNFKEQ. The CDR3 length is 12 residues. The V gene lost 2 bases and the J gene lost 2 bases, with 1 base spanning the gap. The CDR3 here is CASSQTKNIQYF. The CDR3 DNA reads as TGTGCCAGCAGCCAAACCAAAAACATTCAGTACTTC.

The CDR3 DNA reads TGTGCCAGCAATCCGGGAGCGACCGCTGAAAAACTGTTTTTT. This translates into CASNPGATAEKLFF. The V call is TRBV6-6, the J call TRBJ1-4; no clear D. Germline V gene lookup returns CDR1 MNHNY and CDR2 SVGAGI (reference sequence). The V and J ends lost 7 bases and 7 bases respectively, with 16 bases between them. This CDR3 spans 14 amino acids.

The rearrangement uses TRBV4-1 and TRBJ2-3; D may be TRBD2 (6 bases). V lost 4 bases, J lost 5 bases, and 16 bases lay in between. Germline-derived CDR1 and CDR2 are MGHRA and YSYEKL. The CDR3 totals 15 residues. CDR3: CASSPNGGILDTQYF. CDR3 DNA: TGCGCCAGCAGCCCCAATGGAGGGATTCTAGATACGCAGTATTTT.

V usage is TRBV14 and J usage is TRBJ2-7; D possibly corresponds to TRBD2 (5 bases). The CDR3 totals 11 residues. CDR1 and CDR2 (germline): SGHDN, FVKESK. V lost 1 base, J lost 8 bases, and 6 bases lay in between. The CDR3 protein is CASSQGRQQYF. The DNA for the CDR3 is TGTGCCAGCAGCCAAGGGAGGCAGCAGTACTTC.

This chain joins TRBV5-1 and TRBJ2-7; maybe TRBD1 (8 bases). The germline CDR1 and CDR2 sequences are SGHRS and YFSETQ. Trimming removed 0 bases at V and 5 bases at J, with 12 bases between. CDR3 length: 14 amino acids. The CDR3, as DNA: TGCGCCAGCAGCTTGGTAACAGGGGGGGACGAGCAGTACTTC. This sequence encodes CASSLVTGGDEQYF. Full variable domain (remainder filled in from reference TRBV5-1 and TRBJ2-7): KAGVTQTPRYLIKTRGQQVTLSCSPISGHRSVSWYQQTPGQGLQFLFEYFSETQRNKGNFPGRFSGRQFSNSRSEMNVSTLELGDSALYLCASSLVTGGDEQYFGPGTRLTVT.

This rearrangement joins TRBV10-3 to TRBJ2-7; TRBD1 matches 9 bases. The CDR3 loop spans 15 amino acids. The germline V gene encodes CDR1 ENHRY and CDR2 SYGVKD. J was trimmed by 2 bases and V by 2 bases; bases with no gene match: 4. The CDR3: CAISEPTGGTYEQYF. The CDR3 DNA reads TGTGCCATCAGTGAGCCGACAGGGGGTACCTACGAGCAGTACTTC.

This clone appeared once. The rearrangement links TRBV7-6 to TRBJ2-7; 7 nucleotides match TRBD2. This CDR3 is 13 amino acids long. Looked up from germline, CDR1 is SGHVS and CDR2 is FNYEAQ. V lost 2 bases to trimming and J lost 2 bases; unmatched junction nucleotides: 0. In DNA, the CDR3 is TGTGCCAGCAGCTTACTAGCGGCCTACGAGCAGTACTTC. Translated, it gives CASSLLAAYEQYF.

V is TRBV30 and J is TRBJ1-2; the D is unclear. V was cut by 3 bases and J by 1 base, with 12 bases left in between. The CDR3 totals 14 residues. Germline lookup yields CDR1 GTSNPN and CDR2 SVGIG (reference sequence). Here the CDR3 DNA reads TGTGCCTGGAGCGCGTCCCCTTTTAACTATGGCTACACCTTC. It translates to CAWSASPFNYGYTF.